This section outlines one T cell receptor (beta chain) sequence together with its context. Patients at the Seattle site were enrolled during active infection and followed longitudinally. The sample belongs to a study of blood T cell repertoires in COVID-19. Study as a whole: Some COVID-19 samples were acute and others convalescent; all came from the United States, Italy and Spain. PBMCs, B-cell-depleted T cells, or T cells were the source of the cDNA or gDNA that made up the material.

Original processing notes: From reference gene primer amplification, estimates of nucleated cell counts were derived. Method: immunoSEQ multiplex PCR; TCRdb's copy keeps in-frame clones and lacks some. Clone size and the V and J calls come from that table; the DNA yielded D and trimming. The table includes 250,000 to 350,000 clones, 70% to 85% detected once. The receptor was derived from a human donor with COVID-19, enrolled during active disease. The donor label of this sample is uncertain. Source material: peripheral blood.

CDR3 sequence (DNA): TGTGCCTGGAGTGTACTGGGCAGGGGACGCGAAAAACTGTTTTTT. It encodes CAWSVLGRGREKLFF. This chain joins TRBV30 and TRBJ1-4; D possibly corresponds to TRBD1 (6 bases). Germline V gene sequence: CDR1 GTSNPN, CDR2 SVGIG (reference sequence). This CDR3 spans 15 amino acids. V gave up 0 bases and J gave up 8 bases, with 16 bases separating them.